This T cell receptor (beta chain) comes out of a study of response to subunit inactivated influenza vaccine. Study-level points and caveats: Each seasonal influenza vaccination, the authors suggested, recruits few new T cells.

TCRdb independently ran MiXCR on the RT-PCR reads; one entry per CDR3 protein. The sample lists about 520,000 distinct CDR3 sequences; more than 7% were seen once. Looked up from germline, CDR1 is SGDLS and CDR2 is YYNGEE. The CDR3 spans 15 residues. V lost 1 base and J lost 8, with 17 bases in between. With respect to this clonotype: The target antigen is unknown.

The sample in question was PBMCs from blood, obtained less than 30 months after vaccination. This sequence joins TRBV9 and TRBJ2-3, with D hard to call. The receptor comes from a man between 50 and 70 years old who received an inactivated influenza vaccine. This CDR3 reads CASSVLAGSDGTQYF. CDR3 coding DNA: TGTGCCAGCAGCGTATTAGCTGGATCTGACGGTACGCAGTATTTT.